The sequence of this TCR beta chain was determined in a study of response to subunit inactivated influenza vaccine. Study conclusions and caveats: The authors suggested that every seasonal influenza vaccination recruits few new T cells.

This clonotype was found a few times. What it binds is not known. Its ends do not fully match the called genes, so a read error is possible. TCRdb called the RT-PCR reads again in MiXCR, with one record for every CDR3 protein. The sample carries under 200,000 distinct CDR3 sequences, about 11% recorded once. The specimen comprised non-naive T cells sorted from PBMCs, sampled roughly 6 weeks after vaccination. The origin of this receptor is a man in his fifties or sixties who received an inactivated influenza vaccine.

Here the CDR3 reads CASSLGPQLRSSEQYF. The DNA for the CDR3 is TGTGCCAGCAGCTTAGGTCCCCAGCTCAGGTCCTCCGAGCAGTACTTC. The chain carries TRBV7-2 and TRBJ2-7; no firm D call. The V gene's germline CDR1 is SGHTA and CDR2 FQGNSA. CDR3 size: 16 residues. Variable domain in full (rest from reference TRBV7-2 and TRBJ2-7): GAGVSQSPSNKVTEKGKDVELRCDPISGHTALYWYRQSLGQGLEFLIYFQGNSAPDKSGLPSDRFSAERTGGSVSTLTIQRTQQEDSAVYLCASSLGPQLRSSEQYFGPGTRLTVT.